Reported below is one TCR beta chain. This specimen comes from a study of ipilimumab plus nivolumab after autologous stem cell transplantation. Looked up from germline, CDR1 is SGHDT and CDR2 is YYEEEE. The CDR3 loop spans 13 amino acids. The V end lost 7 bases, the J end lost 5 bases, and 13 bases lay between the germline ends. Profiling relied on immunoSEQ multiplex PCR, and the TCRdb table lists in-frame clones only, not all of them. The sample has 550 to 750 clones, 70% to 80% seen once. The receptor was derived from a male donor with diffuse large B-cell lymphoma. The starting material was PBMCs, obtained in a trial of ipilimumab plus nivolumab as post-transplant consolidation. V gene TRBV5-6 combines with J gene TRBJ2-4, with D possibly called TRBD1 or TRBD2 (5 bases each). CDR3: CASGGGQQNIQYF. CDR3 DNA: TGTGCCAGCGGGGGTGGACAACAAAACATTCAGTACTTC.